The 22 T cell receptor beta chains presented below share a single source sample, sequenced in a study of blood T cell repertoires in COVID-19. Method: immunoSEQ multiplex PCR; TCRdb's copy keeps in-frame clones and lacks some. The table records 84,000 or so clones, 65% to 80% of them present only once. The source material was peripheral blood. The receptors come from a man between 65 and 85 years old with acute or convalescent COVID-19.

The chain is built from TRBV5-1 and TRBJ2-2; D is undetermined. The V end was cut by 4 bases, the J end by 0 bases, with 7 bases between. Germline V gives CDR1 SGHRS, CDR2 YFSETQ. The CDR3 runs to 14 residues. CDR3 loop: CASSPRANTGELFF. The CDR3 DNA is TGCGCCAGCAGCCCGAGAGCGAACACCGGGGAGCTGTTTTTT. Filled out from reference TRBV5-1 and TRBJ2-2, the complete variable domain reads KAGVTQTPRYLIKTRGQQVTLSCSPISGHRSVSWYQQTPGQGLQFLFEYFSETQRNKGNFPGRFSGRQFSNSRSEMNVSTLELGDSALYLCASSPRANTGELFFGEGSRLTVL.

The chain combines TRBV21-1 with TRBJ2-7; the table gives TRBD1 as D, unverified against the DNA. TRBV21-1 is shown as a pseudogene. This CDR3 is built from 17 residues. DNA for the CDR3: TGTGCCAGCAGCAAAGAGGAGGGGCAGGGGGAGATCTACGAGCAGTACGTC. Translated, it gives CASSKEEGQGEIYEQYV.

This clone was seen just once. V gene TRBV5-6 combines with J gene TRBJ1-3, with a possible D match to TRBD1 (5 bases). The germline CDR1 and CDR2 sequences are SGHDT and YYEEEE. The V end was cut by 4 bases, the J end by 4 bases, with 15 bases between. This CDR3 is 15 amino acids long. The CDR3 loop reads CASSINQGLGNTIYF. CDR3 bases: TGTGCCAGCAGCATAAACCAGGGTCTCGGAAACACCATATATTTT.

This clone was seen just once. The rearrangement joins TRBV4-2 to TRBJ1-1, with 7 positions matching TRBD1. V lost 1 base to trimming and J lost 4 bases; unmatched junction nucleotides: 3. Germline values: CDR1 LGHNA, CDR2 YNFKEQ. The CDR3 length is 14 residues. The CDR3 reads CASSQARGSTEAFF. CDR3 nucleotide sequence: TGTGCCAGCAGCCAAGCCAGGGGGAGCACTGAAGCTTTCTTT.

J is TRBJ1-1 and V is TRBV20-1, with 7 bases matching TRBD1. Germline V gene sequence: CDR1 DFQATT, CDR2 SNEGSKA (reference sequence). The CDR3 has 13 amino acids. Unmatched junction bases numbered 6, after V lost 3 bases and J lost 5 bases. CDR3 bases: TGCAGTGCTAGTAAGGGGGCGCAAACTGAAGCTTTCTTT. As protein: CSASKGAQTEAFF.

This chain links TRBV5-6 with TRBJ2-5; a possible D gene is TRBD1 (6 bases). V was cut by 0 bases and J by 4 bases, with 16 bases left in between. The CDR3 length is 16 residues. The V gene's germline CDR1 is SGHDT and CDR2 YYEEEE. CDR3 DNA: TGTGCCAGCAGCTTGGGGCCCAGGGGAATAGGAGAGACCCAGTACTTC. Residues: CASSLGPRGIGETQYF.

The V gene is TRBV7-9, the J gene TRBJ1-6, with D maybe TRBD1 (5 bases). Deletions cut 0 bases from V and 10 bases from J, with 19 bases between. Germline CDR1 and CDR2: SEHNR and FQNEAQ (reference sequence). The CDR3 loop spans 17 amino acids. The DNA of the CDR3 is TGTGCCAGCAGCTTAGCGGCAGGTGGGGGGTCGGGGTCACCCCTCCACTTT. This codes for CASSLAAGGGSGSPLHF. Full variable domain (missing parts from reference TRBV7-9 and TRBJ1-6): DTGVSQNPRHKITKRGQNVTFRCDPISEHNRLYWYRQTLGQGPEFLTYFQNEAQLEKSRLLSDRFSAERPKGSFSTLEIQRTEQGDSAMYLCASSLAAGGGSGSPLHFGNGTRLTVT.

The chain links TRBV27 to TRBJ2-7, with 9 bases identical to TRBD2. The CDR3 spans 15 residues. Germline CDR1 is MNHEY and CDR2 is SMNVEV (reference sequence). V shed 6 bases and J 3 bases; nucleotides not matched to a gene: 9. The CDR3 DNA is TGTGCCAGCAGAACAGCCCTAGCGGGGAGCTACGAGCAGTACTTC. It yields the protein CASRTALAGSYEQYF.

The rearrangement uses TRBV5-1 and TRBJ2-7, with 12 bases that match TRBD2. Trimming cost V 4 bases and J 0 bases; bases outside gene matches: 8. The CDR3 has 17 residues. Germline assignment: CDR1 SGHRS and CDR2 YFSETQ. CDR3 protein: CASSPFGLAGTSYEQYF. CDR3 in DNA: TGCGCCAGCAGCCCCTTTGGACTAGCGGGGACCTCCTACGAGCAGTACTTC.

The chain joins TRBV20-1 to TRBJ1-5; D is perhaps TRBD1 (5 bases). CDR3 length equals 16 residues. Trimming cost V 3 bases and J 1 base, with 16 bases left between them. Germline V gene data show CDR1 as DFQATT and CDR2 as SNEGSKA (reference sequence). The CDR3 region has the DNA TGCAGTGCTAGTCTGGGGGGGGGTTACAGCAATCAGCCCCAGCATTTT. Protein sequence: CSASLGGGYSNQPQHF.

The J gene is TRBJ2-7, the V gene TRBV18; 9 bases fit TRBD1. Trimming cost V 6 bases and J 2 bases; bases outside gene matches: 8. This CDR3 spans 15 amino acids. Germline V lookup: CDR1 KGHSH, CDR2 LQKENI. CDR3 in DNA: TGTGCCAGCTCCTTAGGACAGGGGACGCCCTACGAGCAGTACTTC. Its protein product is CASSLGQGTPYEQYF.

The gene calls are TRBV28 and TRBJ2-7, with unresolved D. The V end was cut by 5 bases, the J end by 0 bases, with 5 bases between. CDR1 and CDR2 from the germline V gene are MDHEN and SYDVKM. The length of the CDR3 is 12 residues. The CDR3 reads CASSLSSYEQYV. CDR3 DNA: TGTGCCAGCAGTCTTAGCTCCTACGAGCAGTACGTC.

The gene calls are TRBV5-6 and TRBJ1-5; D might be TRBD1 (5 bases). CDR3 length equals 15 residues. Trimming cost V 0 bases and J 5 bases, with 12 bases left between them. The V gene's germline CDR1 is SGHDT and CDR2 YYEEEE. The DNA of the CDR3 is TGTGCCAGCAGCTTGGCCGGCAGGGCAGATCAGCCCCAGCATTTT. Amino acids: CASSLAGRADQPQHF.

The chain is built from TRBV7-9 and TRBJ1-2; D remains ambiguous. V was cut by 3 bases and J by 1 base, with 6 bases left in between. Per germline, CDR1 SEHNR and CDR2 FQNEAQ (reference sequence). The CDR3 runs 13 residues. The CDR3 is CASSFDINYGYTF. In DNA, the CDR3 is TGTGCCAGCAGCTTCGACATTAACTATGGCTACACCTTC.

V usage is TRBV23-1 and J usage is TRBJ2-1; TRBD1 agrees at 8 bases. TRBV23-1 is treated as an ORF (open reading frame) with a function not yet certain. CDR3 length: 16 residues. V lost 0 bases, J lost 5 bases, and 6 bases stayed unmatched. The CDR3 DNA sequence: TGCGCCAGCAGTCAATCGGGGACAGGTCCCGACAATGAGCAGTTCTTC. Protein product: CASSQSGTGPDNEQFF.

V usage is TRBV5-4 and J usage is TRBJ1-1; D is uncertain. The length of the CDR3 is 13 residues. The V end lost 0 bases, the J end lost 6 bases, and 9 bases lay between the germline ends. Germline V lookup: CDR1 SGHNT, CDR2 YYREEE (reference sequence). The CDR3, as DNA: TGTGCCAGCAGCTTGGCGGGGAGCGCTGAAGCTTTCTTT. Amino acids: CASSLAGSAEAFF.

V and J are TRBV2 and TRBJ2-5; 9 nucleotides match TRBD1. The CDR3 runs to 15 residues. The V gene end was trimmed by 7 bases and the J gene end by 5 bases; junction bases not matched to a gene: 11. Germline values: CDR1 SNHLY, CDR2 FYNNEI. Written as DNA, the CDR3 is TGTGCCAGCACCTACATAGGACAGGGGTGGGAGACCCAGTACTTC. Amino acids: CASTYIGQGWETQYF.

The V call is TRBV6-5, the J call TRBJ2-3; 12 bases line up with TRBD2. The CDR3 spans 15 residues. V trimming: 5 bases; J trimming: 6 bases; junction bases outside the gene matches: 6. The germline V gene encodes CDR1 MNHEY and CDR2 SVGAGI. In DNA, the CDR3 is TGTGCCAGCAGTCCACTAGCGGGGGGCGTGGATACGCAGTATTTT. Encoded protein: CASSPLAGGVDTQYF.

The chain has TRBV6-5 and TRBJ2-3, with D maybe TRBD1 (6 bases). This CDR3 spans 13 amino acids. Germline V gene lookup returns CDR1 MNHEY and CDR2 SVGAGI. V was trimmed by 6 bases and J by 2 bases, leaving 9 bases between them. The CDR3 DNA sequence: TGTGCCAGCAGGAGACAGGTCACAGATACGCAGTATTTT. Residues: CASRRQVTDTQYF.

The gene calls are TRBV7-3 and TRBJ2-7; 9 bases map to TRBD1. CDR3 length: 14 amino acids. V trimming: 6 bases; J trimming: 4 bases; junction bases outside the gene matches: 7. CDR1 is SGHTA, CDR2 FQGTGA, per germline. The CDR3 bases are TGTGCCAGCAGTCGTCGGGACAGGGAGTACGAGCAGTACTTC. Translated, it gives CASSRRDREYEQYF.

This chain links TRBV28 with TRBJ2-2, with 14 nucleotides matching TRBD2. V shed 5 bases and J 1 base; nucleotides not matched to a gene: 6. CDR3 length: 18 amino acids. Germline lookup yields CDR1 MDHEN and CDR2 SYDVKM. This chain's CDR3 is CASSQGGLAGENTGELFF. The CDR3 DNA sequence: TGTGCCAGCAGTCAAGGGGGACTAGCGGGGGAGAACACCGGGGAGCTGTTTTTT. Filled out from reference TRBV28 and TRBJ2-2, the complete variable domain reads DVKVTQSSRYLVKRTGEKVFLECVQDMDHENMFWYRQDPGLGLRLIYFSYDVKMKEKGDIPEGYSVSREKKERFSLILESASTNQTSMYLCASSQGGLAGENTGELFFGEGSRLTVL.

V usage is TRBV11-2 and J usage is TRBJ2-7; 9 bases line up with TRBD1. Germline-derived CDR1 and CDR2 are SGHAT and FQNNGV. V lost 4 bases, J lost 2 bases, and 6 bases stayed unmatched. CDR3 length: 15 residues. CDR3 sequence: CASSSGQGTAYEQYF. CDR3 coding DNA: TGTGCCAGCAGCTCCGGACAGGGGACAGCCTACGAGCAGTACTTC.